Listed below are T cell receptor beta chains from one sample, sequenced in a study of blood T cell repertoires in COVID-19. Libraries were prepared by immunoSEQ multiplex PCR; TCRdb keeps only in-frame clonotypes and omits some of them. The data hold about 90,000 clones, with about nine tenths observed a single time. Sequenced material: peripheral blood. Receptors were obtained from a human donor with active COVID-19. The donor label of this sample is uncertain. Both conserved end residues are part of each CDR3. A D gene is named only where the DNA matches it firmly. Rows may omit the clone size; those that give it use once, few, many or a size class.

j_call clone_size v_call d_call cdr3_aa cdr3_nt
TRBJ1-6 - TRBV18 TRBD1 CASSPSGTGEPRSPLHF TGTGCCAGCTCACCATCAGGGACAGGGGAGCCTCGATCACCCCTCCACTTT
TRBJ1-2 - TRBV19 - CASSIIRSRNLNYGYTF TGTGCCAGTAGTATTATTAGAAGCAGGAACCTGAACTATGGCTACACCTTC
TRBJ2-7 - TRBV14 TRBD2 CASSPYIAGVSLEQYF TGTGCCAGCAGCCCGTACATAGCGGGGGTCTCTCTCGAGCAGTACTTC
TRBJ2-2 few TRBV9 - CASSAPSGLVGGELFF TGTGCCAGCAGCGCGCCCTCAGGGTTGGTAGGCGGGGAGCTGTTTTTT
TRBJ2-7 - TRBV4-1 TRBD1 CASSQGRQGAYEQYF TGCGCCAGCAGCCAAGGGCGGCAGGGGGCCTACGAGCAGTACTTC
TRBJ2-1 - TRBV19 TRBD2 CASENSGLAGGRHNEQFF TGTGCCAGTGAGAACTCGGGACTAGCGGGGGGCCGGCACAATGAGCAGTTCTTC
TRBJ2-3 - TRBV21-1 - CASRLIMVTQYF TGTGCCAGCCGACTGATCATGGTTACGCAGTATTTT
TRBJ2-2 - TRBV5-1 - CASSPTGEPGELFF TGCGCCAGCAGCCCCACGGGGGAACCCGGGGAGCTGTTTTTT
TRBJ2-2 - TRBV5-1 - CASKVLGGLDTGELFF TGCGCCAGCAAAGTACTCGGGGGGCTGGACACCGGGGAGCTGTTTTTT
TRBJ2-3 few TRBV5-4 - CASSLQSGGETDTQYF TGTGCCAGCAGCTTACAATCGGGGGGCGAGACAGATACGCAGTATTTT
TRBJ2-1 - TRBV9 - CASSGGVPYNEQFF TGTGCCAGCAGCGGGGGGGTCCCCTACAATGAGCAGTTCTTC
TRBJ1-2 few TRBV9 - CASSALDGQTTYGYTF TGTGCCAGCAGCGCCCTAGATGGTCAGACGACCTATGGCTACACCTTC
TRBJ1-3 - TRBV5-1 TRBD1 CASSLGPGGAAGNTIYF TGCGCCAGCAGCTTGGGCCCAGGGGGCGCGGCTGGAAACACCATATATTTT
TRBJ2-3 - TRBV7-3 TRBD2 CASSSLTRGGPIPDTQYF TGTGCCAGCAGCTCCCTCACTCGGGGGGGGCCTATTCCAGATACGCAGTATTTT
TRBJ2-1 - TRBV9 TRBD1 CASSTGAAGTATMDEQFF TGTGCCAGCAGTACAGGAGCCGCTGGGACAGCTACTATGGATGAGCAGTTCTTC
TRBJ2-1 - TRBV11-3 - CASSLRGRDNEQFF TGTGCCAGCAGCTTAAGGGGAAGGGACAATGAGCAGTTCTTC
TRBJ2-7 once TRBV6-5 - CASGTYPGPSYEQYF TGTGCCAGCGGGACTTATCCTGGCCCCTCCTACGAGCAGTACTTC
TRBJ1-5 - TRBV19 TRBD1 CASRGDRNQPQHF TGTGCCAGTAGGGGGGACAGAAATCAGCCCCAGCATTTT